This is a list of T cell receptor beta chains from one sample in a study of glioma-infiltrating T cells. TCRdb reprocessed the multiplex PCR reads via MiXCR and lists one record per CDR3 protein. The sample includes 100,000 to 150,000 distinct CDR3 sequences, 20% to 25% of them seen just once. The specimen sequenced was glioma tissue, nonneoplastic brain tissue, or PBMCs (not recorded which). The receptor set was obtained from a human donor with low-grade glioma or glioblastoma, undergoing nonglioma brain surgery, or in good health (not recorded which). The CDR3 runs from the conserved cysteine through the conserved F or W. The order of the fields is clone size, V gene, J gene, CDR3 protein. Clone size is stated in some rows and not others, as once, few, many or a class when expanded.

size: many; V: TRBV12-3/TRBV12-4; J: TRBJ1-2; CDR3: CASGSLYGYTF
size: .; V: TRBV4-1; J: TRBJ2-3; CDR3: CASSQAQSTDTQYF
size: many; V: TRBV27; J: TRBJ2-5; CDR3: CASRRQETQYF
size: many; V: TRBV7-8; J: TRBJ2-3; CDR3: CASRKDPQRRTDTQYF
size: few; V: TRBV5-1; J: TRBJ2-7; CDR3: CASSLVPSGYEQYF
size: many; V: TRBV19; J: TRBJ2-2; CDR3: CASTPDLRGELFF
size: .; V: TRBV5-1; J: TRBJ2-3; CDR3: CASCFVGDTDTQYF
size: many; V: TRBV20-1; J: TRBJ2-7; CDR3: CSARDSLAGDSYEQYF
size: many; V: TRBV27; J: TRBJ2-3; CDR3: CASSRDLHLQGADTQYF
size: few; V: TRBV4-1; J: TRBJ2-3; CDR3: CASSQDRVGSTDTQYF